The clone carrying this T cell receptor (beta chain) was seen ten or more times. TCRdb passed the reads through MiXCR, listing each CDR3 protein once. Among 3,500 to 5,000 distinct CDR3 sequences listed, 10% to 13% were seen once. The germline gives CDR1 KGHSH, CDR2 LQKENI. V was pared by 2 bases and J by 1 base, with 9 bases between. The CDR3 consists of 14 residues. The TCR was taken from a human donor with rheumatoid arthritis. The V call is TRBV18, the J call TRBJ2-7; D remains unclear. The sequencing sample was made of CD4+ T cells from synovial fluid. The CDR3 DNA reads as TGTGCCAGCTCACCAGGCGGCACGTCCTACGAGCAGTACTTC. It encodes CASSPGGTSYEQYF.